Presented here are 9 T cell receptor beta chains from one specimen sequenced in a study of human T cells and chemical hapten exposure (dated by TCRdb to the early 2020s). The sample's time point label, in plain terms: patch test 1, 2 weeks after DPC sensitization. The intended sense of this specimen's treatment or condition label: therapeutic diphenylcyclopropenone sensitization with weekly scalp DPC. Libraries were built with RACE. TCRdb shows the sequencer as NextSeq 500. The public reads were run again by TCRdb, first through fastp at Q25 and then through MiXCR, and only productive beta chains were kept. Each record represents a unique CDR3 protein, reported with the most common genes and DNA among its rows. The sample profile shows about 80,000 distinct CDR3 sequences; about a tenth of them were found once. Approximately 1.4% of the sample rests with the top ten. Sequencing used whole blood, obtained in connection with sensitization to the hapten diphenylcyclopropenone (DPC). These TCRs come from a woman between 50 and 59 years old with alopecia areata. Some clones in this sample may be carry-over from other donors' samples.

This clonotype was counted at least ten times. The CDR3 here is CASRRDGLFYGYTF. CDR3 DNA: TGTGCCAGCAGACGGGACGGGTTGTTCTATGGCTACACCTTC. This rearrangement joins TRBV6-5 to TRBJ1-2; D perhaps matches TRBD1 (5 bases). The germline V and J ends were trimmed by 6 bases and 4 bases, with 15 bases remaining between them. Germline V gene lookup returns CDR1 MNHEY and CDR2 SVGAGI. This CDR3 region has 14 residues.

The gene calls are TRBV11-2 and TRBJ1-1; D is unresolved. This CDR3 is built from 10 residues. Trimming stripped 10 bases from V and 11 bases from J, with 14 bases between. Germline lookup yields CDR1 SGHAT and CDR2 FQNNGV. The CDR3: CATKAVGAFF. DNA for the CDR3: TGTGCCACCAAAGCGGTAGGGGCTTTCTTT.

This sequence joins TRBV11-3 and TRBJ2-7, with 8 nucleotides matching TRBD1. Per the germline V gene, CDR1 is SGHNT and CDR2 is YENEEA. The V and J ends lost 0 bases and 9 bases, in that order; junction bases with no gene match: 4. CDR3 length: 13 residues. The CDR3: CASSLDGTGRQYF. The CDR3 nucleotides read TGTGCCAGCAGCTTAGATGGGACAGGCCGGCAGTACTTC.

This clonotype was seen repeatedly, ten times or more. This chain uses TRBV5-1 with TRBJ2-1; D assignment may be TRBD1 or TRBD2 (6 bases each). The CDR3 spans 13 residues. Trimming cost V 0 bases and J 12 bases, with 13 bases left between them. CDR1 is SGHRS and CDR2 is YFSETQ in the germline V gene. The CDR3 is CASSLDVQGGQFF. CDR3 bases: TGCGCCAGCAGCTTGGACGTACAGGGAGGGCAGTTCTTC.

This clonotype was seen a handful of times. The gene calls are TRBV27 and TRBJ1-5; D is unresolved. The CDR3 length is 14 residues. The V gene's germline CDR1 is MNHEY and CDR2 SMNVEV (reference sequence). V was pared by 5 bases and J by 6 bases, with 14 bases between. The CDR3 region is CASSPEGDGQPQHF. The CDR3 nucleotides read TGTGCCAGCAGTCCGGAAGGCGATGGTCAGCCCCAGCATTTT.

V gene TRBV5-4 combines with J gene TRBJ2-1, with TRBD1 identical over 10 bases. CDR3 length equals 16 residues. In germline, CDR1 is SGHNT, CDR2 YYREEE (reference sequence). The J segment lost 9 bases and the V segment lost 2 bases, leaving 11 bases of the junction unmatched. The CDR3 coding sequence is TGTGCCAGCAGCTTACTGGGACAGGGGATTACGGGTGAGCAGTTCTTC. This sequence encodes CASSLLGQGITGEQFF.

This clonotype was recorded many times. The gene calls are TRBV6-6 and TRBJ2-7; 7 bases match TRBD1. The V and J ends lost 2 bases and 3 bases, in that order; junction bases with no gene match: 7. The length of the CDR3 is 15 residues. Germline V CDR1 and CDR2: MNHNY, SVGAGI (reference sequence). The CDR3 DNA reads TGTGCCAGCAGTTACCCCCAGAGGACAGGCTACGAGCAGTACTTC. This gives the protein CASSYPQRTGYEQYF.

As concerns this clonotype: This may be a read error: a much more frequent sequence differs by one nucleotide. As DNA, the CDR3 is TGCAGCCACCCGAGACAGGGGCATACGCAGTATTTT. Residues: CSHPRQGHTQYF. The gene calls are TRBV29-1 and TRBJ2-3; 8 bases are shared with TRBD1. Germline V gene sequence: CDR1 SQVTM, CDR2 ANQGSEA. This CDR3 spans 12 amino acids. Trimming removed 8 bases from V and 7 bases from J; junction bases left unmatched: 8.

The CDR3 DNA is TGTGCCAGCAGCTTAGCCCTGGGACTAGCGGGAACGTTGGGAAATGAGCAGTTCTTC. Its translation is CASSLALGLAGTLGNEQFF. The chain carries TRBV7-9 and TRBJ2-1; 13 positions match TRBD2. Germline V gene lookup returns CDR1 SEHNR and CDR2 FQNEAQ (reference sequence). V gave up 0 bases and J gave up 7 bases; unmatched junction bases: 12. The CDR3 covers 19 residues.